Shown below are 14 T cell receptor beta chains from a single sample sequenced in a study of T cells in Graves' hyperthyroidism and ophthalmopathy. Researchers amplified the TCR beta CDR3 regions from RNA transcripts. The HTBI primer set served for first-round RT-PCR of the TCR CDR3. TCRdb re-called the multiplex PCR reads through MiXCR, storing one row per CDR3 protein. The repertoire includes fewer than 550,000 distinct CDR3 sequences, around a quarter of them detected once, and around 11% sits in the top ten. Sequencing was performed on blood. The receptor set was obtained from a woman aged 25-40 years with Graves' ophthalmopathy.

The chain combines TRBV2 with TRBJ2-5, with TRBD1 as a possible D gene (6 bases). The V end was cut by 8 bases, the J end by 0 bases, with 13 bases between. Germline V gives CDR1 SNHLY, CDR2 FYNNEI. The CDR3 runs to 14 residues. CDR3 loop: CASSDRRHQETQYF. CDR3 bases: TGTGCCAGCTCGGACAGACGGCACCAAGAGACCCAGTACTTC.

This chain connects TRBV12-3 or TRBV12-4 to TRBJ1-6; D remains unclear. Trimming removed 7 bases from V and 14 bases from J, with 15 bases in between. The CDR3 is 12 residues long. The CDR3 loop is CASTWGGSTLHF. CDR3 nucleotide sequence: TGTGCCAGCACCTGGGGAGGTTCGACCCTCCACTTT.

This clonotype was picked up a small number of times. This chain's CDR3 is CASSFTRGALNTEAFF. The DNA for the CDR3 is TGTGCCAGCAGCTTTACCCGGGGGGCCCTGAACACTGAAGCTTTCTTT. This chain uses TRBV11-1 with TRBJ1-1; tentative D call: TRBD1 (6 bases). The germline V gene has CDR1 SGHAT and CDR2 FQDESV (reference sequence). The V and J ends lost 3 bases and 0 bases respectively, with 14 bases between them. The CDR3 contains 16 residues.

This chain connects TRBV6-1 to TRBJ1-2; 8 bases map to TRBD1. This CDR3 is built from 17 residues. The germline V gene encodes CDR1 MNHNS and CDR2 SASEGT. Trimming removed 2 bases from V and 8 bases from J; junction bases left unmatched: 16. CDR3 protein: CASSEKGPRTGNGGYTF. DNA for the CDR3: TGTGCCAGCAGTGAAAAGGGCCCGAGGACAGGGAACGGCGGCTACACCTTC.

The table lists this clonotype with many counts. The chain joins TRBV20-1 to TRBJ1-2; D not resolved. The V end lost 0 bases, the J end lost 6 bases, and 11 bases lay between the germline ends. The CDR3 length is 13 residues. Germline V CDR1 and CDR2: DFQATT, SNEGSKA (reference sequence). The CDR3 sequence: CSARDRGENGYTF. The CDR3 coding sequence is TGCAGTGCTAGAGATCGTGGCGAGAATGGCTACACCTTC.

The chain couples TRBV2 to TRBJ2-7; 7 bases are a match to TRBD1. Unmatched junction bases numbered 9, after V lost 10 bases and J lost 3 bases. In germline, CDR1 is SNHLY, CDR2 FYNNEI. There are 13 residues in the CDR3. The CDR3, as DNA: TGTGCCACTTCGGACAGGACGCTCTACGAGCAGTACTTC. Protein sequence: CATSDRTLYEQYF.

The CDR3 region has the DNA TGTGCCACCAGTGATGGGGGACAGGGAGACGGGACCCAGTACTTC. Amino acids: CATSDGGQGDGTQYF. The genes are TRBV24-1 and TRBJ2-5, with TRBD1 identical over 9 bases. Germline-derived CDR1 and CDR2 are KGHDR and SFDVKD. This CDR3 comprises 15 residues. The trim removed 3 bases at V and 7 bases at J, leaving 8 bases unmatched.

There are a few counts of this clonotype. The chain links TRBV5-4 to TRBJ2-1, with D hard to call. Germline-derived CDR1 and CDR2 are SGHNT and YYREEE (reference sequence). The CDR3 totals 12 residues. V was cut by 4 bases and J by 6 bases, with 8 bases left in between. The CDR3 DNA is TGTGCCAGCAGCATCAATATCAATGAGCAGTTCTTC. This sequence encodes CASSININEQFF.

This clonotype showed up many times. This rearrangement joins TRBV20-1 to TRBJ2-7, with TRBD1 identical over 9 bases. The V segment lost 6 bases and the J segment 6 bases; nucleotides outside the gene matches: 9. The CDR3 spans 13 residues. Germline lookup yields CDR1 DFQATT and CDR2 SNEGSKA (reference sequence). The CDR3 DNA reads as TGCAGTGCCTCCACAGGGGGCTTGTTCGAGCAGTACTTC. Protein product: CSASTGGLFEQYF.

V is TRBV20-1 and J is TRBJ2-7, with D maybe TRBD2 (7 bases). The V and J ends lost 7 bases and 6 bases respectively, with 19 bases between them. There are 13 residues in the CDR3. Germline V gives CDR1 DFQATT, CDR2 SNEGSKA (reference sequence). CDR3 nucleotide sequence: TGCAGTGGAGGGGGGCTAGCGGAGGGCGAGCAGTACTTC. Translated, it gives CSGGGLAEGEQYF.

This chain connects TRBV3-1 to TRBJ1-2; D perhaps matches TRBD1 (6 bases). This CDR3 comprises 14 residues. Germline V lookup: CDR1 LGHDT, CDR2 YNNKEL (reference sequence). The ends were cut back, 2 bases at V and 9 bases at J, with 16 bases in the middle. Here the CDR3 DNA reads TGTGCCAGCAGCCAAACCACAGGGTCTCGGAGCTACACCTTC. Protein product: CASSQTTGSRSYTF.

This clonotype was recorded at least ten times. V and J are TRBV27 and TRBJ2-7; TRBD1 agrees at 12 bases. There are 16 residues in the CDR3. Germline V gene data show CDR1 as MNHEY and CDR2 as SMNVEV (reference sequence). V shed 4 bases and J 6 bases; nucleotides not matched to a gene: 10. CDR3 in DNA: TGTGCCAGCAGTTCGACCCTCGGGACAGGGGGCGCCGAGCAGTACTTC. It yields the protein CASSSTLGTGGAEQYF.

The chain combines TRBV12-3 or TRBV12-4 with TRBJ2-7, with D uncertain. This CDR3 has 12 residues. The V and J ends lost 6 bases and 3 bases respectively, with 9 bases between them. The CDR3 here is CASSSIIYEQYF. CDR3 DNA: TGTGCCAGCAGCTCAATCATCTACGAGCAGTACTTC.

The chain links TRBV28 to TRBJ2-7; a weak D match, TRBD2 (6 bases). Trimming stripped 6 bases from V and 10 bases from J, with 22 bases between. Germline CDR1 and CDR2: MDHEN and SYDVKM. The CDR3 has 14 residues. CDR3 in amino acids: CASSPGIGDSDQYF. CDR3 bases: TGTGCCAGCAGCCCCGGGATAGGGGACTCCGATCAGTACTTC.